This T cell receptor (beta chain) was captured by sequencing in a study of blood T cells in healthy people across ages. Findings and limits, study-wide: The study found more naive CD4+ cells and higher diversity in long-lived than aged donors.

The use of a sample-barcoded 5' primer and a J-beta primer mix characterized a second PCR of about 6 to 11 cycles. MiXCR, applied by TCRdb to the 5' RACE reads, yields one record per CDR3 protein. The sample has around 940,000 distinct CDR3 sequences; around 54% are singletons. Trimming stripped 4 bases from V and 1 base from J, with 7 bases between. The CDR3 has 14 amino acids. Germline V gene lookup returns CDR1 SNHLY and CDR2 FYNNEI. Concerning this clonotype itself: Its antigen remains unknown.

PBMCs, at least 6 million per sample, were isolated. The chain joins TRBV2 to TRBJ2-2, with D unresolved. Sequencing input: blood. The TCR comes from a woman aged 55 to 70 in good health. The CDR3 DNA is TGTGCCAGCAGTGGTTACCAGAACACCGGGGAGCTGTTTTTT. Protein sequence: CASSGYQNTGELFF.